A selection of T cell receptor beta chains follows, all from one sample in a study of beta chain features in type 1 diabetes. TCRdb's copy holds only in-frame clones and misses some; the assay was immunoSEQ multiplex PCR. The sample lists 450,000 or so clones; over 10% were seen once. Sequencing was done on a sample of naive CD4+ T cells from blood. These receptor sequences come from a woman aged 18-30 years in good health. Both conserved end residues are part of each CDR3. The order of the fields is D gene, V gene, J gene, clone size, CDR3 DNA, CDR3 protein. The D gene is left open where the match is weak. Clone size is given for some rows only: seen once, a few or many times, or a class if the clone is expanded.

>NA|TRBV6-1|TRBJ2-1|NA
TGTGCCAGCAGTGAACTGAGGGTCAGGGCTAACAATGAGCAGTTCTTC
CASSELRVRANNEQFF
>NA|TRBV7-9|TRBJ2-7|NA
TGTGCCAGCAGCGAGTTAGCGGTGTACTACGAGCAGTACTTC
CASSELAVYYEQYF
>NA|TRBV6-5|TRBJ2-1|NA
TGTGCCAGCAGCCAGGGCTCTGGGCAGTTCTTC
CASSQGSGQFF
>NA|TRBV2|TRBJ2-7|few
TGTGCCAGCAGTGGAGACGCCTACGAGCAGTACTTC
CASSGDAYEQYF
>NA|TRBV18|TRBJ2-6|NA
TGTGCCAGCTCACCTCTGGACTCTGGGGCCAACGTCCTGACTTTC
CASSPLDSGANVLTF
>NA|TRBV28|TRBJ2-3|NA
TGTGCCAGCAGCTTGGACGGCACAGATACGCAGTATTTT
CASSLDGTDTQYF
>NA|TRBV9|TRBJ2-5|NA
TGTGCCAGCAGCGTAGCTACCTCCCGGGGAGAGACCCAGTACTTC
CASSVATSRGETQYF
>NA|TRBV2|TRBJ1-6|few
TGTGCCAGCAACTCAATGGGGGGGAATGGGAATTCACCCCTCCACTTT
CASNSMGGNGNSPLHF
>TRBD1|TRBV5-1|TRBJ2-7|NA
TGCGCCAGCAGCTTGCCCACCGGGACAGGGATGGACGAGCAGTACTTC
CASSLPTGTGMDEQYF
>NA|TRBV30|TRBJ2-5|few
TGTGCCTGGAGTCTCGCGGGGGCCTACGGGACCCAGTACTTC
CAWSLAGAYGTQYF
>TRBD2|TRBV7-2|TRBJ2-1|few
TGTGCCAGCAGCTTAGACGGGGGGAAGGATGAGCAGTTCTTC
CASSLDGGKDEQFF
>NA|TRBV4-1|TRBJ2-1|few
TGCGCCAGCAGCCAAGATCACGACAGCGACAATGAGCAGTTCTTC
CASSQDHDSDNEQFF
>NA|TRBV7-2|TRBJ2-3|few
TGTGCCAGCAGCTTAGCGCGAGGGGGCACAGATACGCAGTATTTT
CASSLARGGTDTQYF
>TRBD2|TRBV4-1|TRBJ2-5|NA
TGCGCCAGCAGCGCAAGACTAGCGGTAGAGACCCAGTACTTC
CASSARLAVETQYF
>NA|TRBV4-2|TRBJ2-5|few
TGTGCCAGCAGCCCTGGCGATTTGGAGACCCAGTACTTC
CASSPGDLETQYF
>NA|TRBV25-1|TRBJ2-3|few
TGTGCCAGCAGTAATGGGAAAAGGGCATTAGATACGCAGTATTTT
CASSNGKRALDTQYF
>NA|TRBV15|TRBJ2-1|few
TGTGCCACCAGCAGAGATCTTGGGTTTCATGAGCAGTTCTTC
CATSRDLGFHEQFF
>NA|TRBV14|TRBJ2-5|few
TGTGCCAGCAGCCCATACCAGACAGGAGGAGAGACCCAGTACTTC
CASSPYQTGGETQYF
>NA|TRBV7-2|TRBJ2-2|few
TGTGCCAGCAGCTCATCCGCCCTTGAGCCGAAGAACACCGGGGAGCTGTTTTTT
CASSSSALEPKNTGELFF
>NA|TRBV29-1|TRBJ2-1|few
TGCAGCGTTGGACAGGTGTTGGGCAATGAGCAGTTCTTC
CSVGQVLGNEQFF
>TRBD1|TRBV2|TRBJ2-6|NA
TGTGCCAGCTCGGGACAGGGATCTGGGGCCAACGTCCTGACTTTC
CASSGQGSGANVLTF
>NA|TRBV15|TRBJ1-5|few
TGTGCCACCAGCAGAGATCGGGCAGCTACAGGGCAGCCCCAGCATTTT
CATSRDRAATGQPQHF
>NA|TRBV5-1|TRBJ2-1|few
TGCGCCAGCAGCTTAAATCCCCGGAACAATGAGCAGTTCTTC
CASSLNPRNNEQFF
>NA|TRBV9|TRBJ2-5|NA
TGTGCCAGCAGCGCCGGGACCTGGCAAGAGACCCAGTACTTC
CASSAGTWQETQYF
>NA|TRBV4-3|TRBJ1-2|NA
TGCGCCAGCAGCCAAGACGGCAGACTCCCACCTAACTATGGCTACACCTTC
CASSQDGRLPPNYGYTF
>NA|TRBV7-9|TRBJ2-6|NA
TGTGCCACTGTGCCGGGGGAACGATCTGGGGCCAACGTCCTGACTTTC
CATVPGERSGANVLTF
>TRBD1|TRBV29-1|TRBJ2-5|NA
TGCAGCGTAGCCGGGACAGGGCAAGAGACCCAGTACTTC
CSVAGTGQETQYF
>NA|TRBV15|TRBJ1-3|NA
TGTGCCACCAGCAGACCAGGGATCTCTGGAAACACCATATATTTT
CATSRPGISGNTIYF
>NA|TRBV6-1|TRBJ1-2|NA
TGTGCCAGCAGTGCGGAATCGACCGCAGTCTATGGCTACACCTTC
CASSAESTAVYGYTF
>TRBD2|TRBV9|TRBJ2-5|NA
TGTGCCAGCAGCGCTAGCGGGGGCATAGAGACCCAGTACTTC
CASSASGGIETQYF
>NA|TRBV27|TRBJ2-3|few
TGTGCCAGCACTAGAGTACTAGCCGATACGCAGTATTTT
CASTRVLADTQYF
>TRBD2|TRBV7-2|TRBJ2-5|few
TGTGCCAGCGGCGGGCGGTTAAAGACTAGCGGGAGGGAAGAGACCCAGTACTTC
CASGGRLKTSGREETQYF
>TRBD2|TRBV7-2|TRBJ2-5|NA
TGTGCCAGCAGCTTAGTTCTACTAGCGGGAGAGACCCAGTACTTC
CASSLVLLAGETQYF
>TRBD2|TRBV7-9|TRBJ2-1|few
TGTGCCAGCAGCTTGGGGGACTACATATACAATGAGCAGTTCTTC
CASSLGDYIYNEQFF
>NA|TRBV2|TRBJ1-2|NA
TGTGCCAGCAGGGTCGAAGGGACGGACGAATATGGCTACACCTTC
CASRVEGTDEYGYTF
>NA|TRBV6-6|TRBJ1-2|few
TGTGCCAGCAGTTCCCAGGTGGAATCGCTTACCTTC
CASSSQVESLTF
>NA|TRBV7-2|TRBJ2-3|few
TGTGCCAGCAGCGGGACACGAAATCCCACAGATACGCAGTATTTT
CASSGTRNPTDTQYF
>TRBD2|TRBV6-6|TRBJ2-3|few
TGTGCCAGCAGTTTTAGCGGGGGGGTGAGCACAGATACGCAGTATTTT
CASSFSGGVSTDTQYF
>TRBD1|TRBV7-9|TRBJ2-7|few
TGTGCCAGCAGCTCTTCCGGGACAGGGCTATACGAGCAGTACTTC
CASSSSGTGLYEQYF
>NA|TRBV27|TRBJ1-1|NA
TGTGCCAGCTGGTTCCGGGGGGCTGGCACTGAAGCTTTCTTT
CASWFRGAGTEAFF
>TRBD2|TRBV28|TRBJ2-1|NA
TGTGCCAGCCTTGCGGGGGGGCCTCTCAATGAGCAGTTCTTC
CASLAGGPLNEQFF
>NA|TRBV6-6|TRBJ1-1|NA
TGTGCCAGCAGTTACGGGGCTCCGAACACTGAAGCTTTCTTT
CASSYGAPNTEAFF
>TRBD2|TRBV30|TRBJ2-7|few
TGTGCCTGGAGCGCACTAGCGGGACTAACCTACGAGCAGTACTTC
CAWSALAGLTYEQYF
>TRBD2|TRBV18|TRBJ2-5|once
TGTGCCAGCTCACCCCGGGAGGCCCAAGAGACCCAGTACTTC
CASSPREAQETQYF
>TRBD1|TRBV6-5|TRBJ1-1|few
TGTGCCAGCAGTTATGACAGGGAGGACACTGAAGCTTTCTTT
CASSYDREDTEAFF
>NA|TRBV19|TRBJ1-6|NA
TGTGCCAGCAGACCGGGCCCTGGGGATTCACCCCTCCACTTT
CASRPGPGDSPLHF
>NA|TRBV5-1|TRBJ2-5|NA
TGCGCCAGCAGCTTGGAATCAGGAGAGACCCAGTACTTC
CASSLESGETQYF